This T cell receptor beta chain stems from a study of blood T cell repertoires in COVID-19. Study overall: Spain, Italy and the United States supplied samples that represented acute and convalescent COVID-19.

The V and J ends lost 0 bases and 10 bases respectively, with 7 bases between them. CDR3 length: 13 residues. CDR1 is SGHNT and CDR2 is YENEEA in the germline V gene. The assay was immunoSEQ multiplex PCR, and TCRdb's table has in-frame clones only and misses some. The sample has a few hundred thousand clones, 87% seen once; the top ten hold more than 2%. This receptor was taken from a man aged 18 to 29 with active or convalescent COVID-19. Specimen: peripheral blood. The V gene is TRBV11-3, the J gene TRBJ1-6; D unclear. The chain's CDR3 is CASSLDPRSPLHF. In nucleotides, the CDR3 is TGTGCCAGCAGCTTAGATCCTAGATCACCCCTCCACTTT.